The TCR beta chain described here comes from a study of shared clonotypes between healthy human individuals. V lost 0 bases and J lost 0; bases outside the gene matches: 6. The CDR3 is made up of 18 amino acids. In germline, CDR1 is LGHNA, CDR2 YSLEER. Regarding the study as a whole: The sharing of around 5% of naive CD4 clonotypes was seen across a handful of donors.

Some clones are missing from TCRdb's copy, which holds only in-frame ones; the method was immunoSEQ multiplex PCR. In the table there are about 2 million clones, 85% to 95% of which are singletons. Terminally differentiated effector memory CD45RA+ cells were excluded by CCR7 positive selection of CD45RO-negative cells. Free of recent acute infections or vaccinations, the donors were healthy HIV-negative adults. Notes on this clone: Its antigen is as yet unknown.

This receptor was obtained from a man aged 18 to 30 in good health. Material: naive CD8+ T cells sorted from blood. V and J are TRBV4-3 and TRBJ2-5; TRBD2 aligns across 11 bases. CDR3 residues: CASSQEGSSGRYQETQYF. CDR3 in DNA: TGCGCCAGCAGCCAAGAAGGCTCTAGCGGGAGGTACCAAGAGACCCAGTACTTC.